This TCR beta chain was captured in a study of T cells in localized non-small cell lung cancer. Study-wide points: Researchers found a median around 50 of the top 100 tumor clones in adjacent lung. Overall survival was longer when the density of T cells in the blood was higher. It was uninvolved adjacent lung that showed the highest T cell clonality, exceeding tumor.

Trimming cost V 2 bases and J 10 bases, with 9 bases left between them. The CDR3 length is 13 residues. The germline V gene has CDR1 MNHEY and CDR2 SVGAGI. Using immunoSEQ multiplex PCR, the repertoire was profiled, and TCRdb retains in-frame clones only, with some absent. The sample records approximately 47,000 clones, around 86% being singletons. This clone has just one count. Its antigen is still unknown. The chain links TRBV6-5 to TRBJ1-6, with a tentative D call TRBD1 (5 bases). The clonotype comes from a man aged 35-69 years with stage II lung adenocarcinoma. Sample: PBMCs, taken before any cancer treatment. The CDR3 DNA follows: TGTGCCAGCAGTTACGGGGAGGGGTCACCCCTCCACTTT. Its protein is CASSYGEGSPLHF.